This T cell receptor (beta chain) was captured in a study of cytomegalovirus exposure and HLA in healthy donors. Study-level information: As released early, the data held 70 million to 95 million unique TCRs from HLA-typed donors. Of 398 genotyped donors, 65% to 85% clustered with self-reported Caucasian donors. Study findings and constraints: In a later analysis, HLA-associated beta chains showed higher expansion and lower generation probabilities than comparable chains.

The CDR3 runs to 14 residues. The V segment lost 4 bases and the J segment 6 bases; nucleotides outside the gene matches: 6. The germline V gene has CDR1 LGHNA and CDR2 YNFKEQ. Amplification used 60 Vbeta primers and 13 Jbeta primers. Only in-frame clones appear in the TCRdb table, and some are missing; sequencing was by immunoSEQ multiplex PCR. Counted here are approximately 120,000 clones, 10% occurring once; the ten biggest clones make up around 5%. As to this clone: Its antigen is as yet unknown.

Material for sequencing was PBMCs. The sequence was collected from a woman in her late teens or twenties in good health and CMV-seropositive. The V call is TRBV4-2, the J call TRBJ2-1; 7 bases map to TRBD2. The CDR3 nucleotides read TGTGCCAGCAGCCCCGTTGCGGGGGTCAATGAGCAGTTCTTC. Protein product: CASSPVAGVNEQFF.